This entry describes one T cell receptor beta chain. The sample is drawn from a study of T cell responses to AZD1222 COVID-19 vaccine. The length of the CDR3 is 12 residues. The germline gives CDR1 ENHRY, CDR2 SYGVKD. V lost 10 bases to trimming and J lost 4 bases, with 11 bases between them. The method was immunoSEQ multiplex PCR; TCRdb's version includes in-frame clones alone and lacks a portion of them. The data show approximately 97,000 clones, 90% to 95% seen once. The J gene is TRBJ1-5, the V gene TRBV10-3, with unresolved D. The sequencing here drew on peripheral blood, taken on day 0 of AZD1222 vaccination. The source of this sequence is an adult in good health. DNA for the CDR3: TGTGCCAGTCAAGGACCTAATCAGCCCCAGCATTTT. Amino acid sequence: CASQGPNQPQHF.